This entry is about one T cell receptor (beta chain). Original processing notes: The authors estimated nucleated cell counts from reference gene primer amplification. The method was immunoSEQ multiplex PCR; TCRdb's version includes in-frame clones alone and lacks a portion of them. V and J calls and clone size follow that table, whereas D and trimming were derived from the DNA. The sample gives about 110,000 clones, more than 70% of which show up once; about 4.3% is in the top ten. The data derive from a study of blood T cell repertoires in COVID-19. Study-level background: Italy, Spain and the United States were the sources of the convalescent and acute COVID-19 samples. From T cells, B-cell-depleted T cells, or PBMCs came the material, which was cDNA or gDNA.

The V end lost 0 bases, the J end lost 8 bases, and 9 bases lay between the germline ends. Germline CDR1 reads SGDLS; CDR2 reads YYNGEE. The length of the CDR3 is 14 residues. The J gene is TRBJ1-6, the V gene TRBV9; D not resolved. Sample: peripheral blood. The TCR originated in a man aged 70-80 years with acute or convalescent COVID-19. The CDR3 is CASSVALDYSPLHF. In nucleotides, the CDR3 is TGTGCCAGCAGCGTAGCTCTCGACTATTCACCCCTCCACTTT.